Listed below are T cell receptor beta chains from one sample, sequenced in a study of shared clonotypes between healthy human individuals. Profiling relied on immunoSEQ multiplex PCR, and the TCRdb table lists in-frame clones only, not all of them. The table records about 1 million clones, 75% of them present only once. Sequencing was carried out using memory CD4+ T cells sorted from blood. The origin of the receptors is a man between 18 and 29 years old in good health. CDR3s include the opening cysteine and the closing phenylalanine or tryptophan. The order of the fields is D gene, clone size, V gene, J gene, CDR3 DNA, CDR3 protein. D genes are given only for firm matches. Clone sizes are given selectively: once, few, many, or a class where the clone is expanded.

>.|.|TRBV27|TRBJ1-1
TGTGCCAGTACCTCCACAGGGAAATGGACTGAAGCTTTCTTT
CASTSTGKWTEAFF
>.|many|TRBV7-2|TRBJ1-2
TGTGCCAGCAGCCCTAGGGGGGGCGGGTTTGCCTATGGCTACACCTTC
CASSPRGGGFAYGYTF
>.|.|TRBV10-3|TRBJ2-5
TGTGCCATCAGCGGGACTGTCGAGACCCAGTACTTC
CAISGTVETQYF
>TRBD2|.|TRBV5-4|TRBJ2-3
TGTGCCAGCAGCAAGGGGGGACAGAGGACTAGCGGGTATGCAGATACGCAGTATTTT
CASSKGGQRTSGYADTQYF
>TRBD2|.|TRBV5-1|TRBJ2-2
TGCGCCAGCAGCTTGACTAGCGGGAGTACCCCCGGGGAGCTGTTTTTT
CASSLTSGSTPGELFF
>.|few|TRBV19|TRBJ1-5
TGTGCCAGTAGTAGAGAAGGACACGGCAATCAGCCCCAGCATTTT
CASSREGHGNQPQHF
>.|few|TRBV7-9|TRBJ1-1
TGTGCCAGCAGCTTACGTACGGCGTCGGGGGCTGAAGCTTTCTTT
CASSLRTASGAEAFF
>.|.|TRBV21-1|TRBJ2-4
TGTGCCAGCAGCAAGCCTTCACCCCGGGCCAAAAACATTCAGTACTTC
CASSKPSPRAKNIQYF
>TRBD1|.|TRBV7-7|TRBJ2-1
TGTGCTAGCAGCTCTCCGGGACAGGGATACAATGAGCAGTTCTTC
CASSSPGQGYNEQFF
>TRBD2|.|TRBV7-2|TRBJ2-3
TGTGCCAGCAGCTTCCGGGACTACACAGATACGCAGTATTTT
CASSFRDYTDTQYF
>.|.|TRBV5-8|TRBJ1-1
TGTGCCAGCAGTTTACAGGGAAACACTGAAGCTTTCTTT
CASSLQGNTEAFF
>TRBD1|once|TRBV7-2|TRBJ2-3
TGTGCCAGCAGCACAGGGGGAGCGACAGATACGCAGTATTTT
CASSTGGATDTQYF
>TRBD2|few|TRBV9|TRBJ2-7
TGTGCCAGCAGCGTAGCTACACCGGCGGGAGGGCCGTCCGAGCAGTACTTC
CASSVATPAGGPSEQYF
>TRBD2|few|TRBV11-2|TRBJ2-5
TGTGCCAGCAGTCCTAGCGGGGGCCGCCAGAAGACCCAGTACTTC
CASSPSGGRQKTQYF
>TRBD1|.|TRBV6-1|TRBJ2-4
TGTGCCAGCAATGATCCGGGACAGGGGATTACCAAAAACATTCAGTACTTC
CASNDPGQGITKNIQYF
>.|.|TRBV5-4|TRBJ2-4
TGTGCCAGCAGCTTGGAACAAGGGGGAGGCAAAAACATTCAGTACTTC
CASSLEQGGGKNIQYF